This T cell receptor (beta chain) was recorded in a study of CD8 T cells in ankylosing spondylitis. Broader study findings: Significant enrichment of disease-linked clones was reported in matched ankylosing spondylitis synovial fluid. What seemed typical of ankylosing spondylitis blood was a TCR beta motif built from about 8 highly homologous variants.

V dropped 0 bases and J dropped 0 bases, with 10 bases sitting between them. Germline lookup yields CDR1 SGDLS and CDR2 YYNGEE. The CDR3 covers 16 residues. TCRdb redid the calling of the 5' RACE reads with MiXCR, one entry per CDR3 protein. The sample lists 30,000 to 40,000 distinct CDR3 sequences, over 2.5% seen once, with about 3% in the top ten. This clonotype was observed at least ten times. The antigen is undetermined. The sequence derives from a male donor with ankylosing spondylitis or in good health (not recorded which). The sequencing sample was made of blood, either unsorted or a sorted T cell fraction (not recorded which). The rearrangement joins TRBV9 to TRBJ1-3; no reliable D call. CDR3 protein: CASSVDRPNSGNTIYF. The CDR3 nucleotides are TGTGCCAGCAGCGTAGATCGGCCAAACTCTGGAAACACCATATATTTT.